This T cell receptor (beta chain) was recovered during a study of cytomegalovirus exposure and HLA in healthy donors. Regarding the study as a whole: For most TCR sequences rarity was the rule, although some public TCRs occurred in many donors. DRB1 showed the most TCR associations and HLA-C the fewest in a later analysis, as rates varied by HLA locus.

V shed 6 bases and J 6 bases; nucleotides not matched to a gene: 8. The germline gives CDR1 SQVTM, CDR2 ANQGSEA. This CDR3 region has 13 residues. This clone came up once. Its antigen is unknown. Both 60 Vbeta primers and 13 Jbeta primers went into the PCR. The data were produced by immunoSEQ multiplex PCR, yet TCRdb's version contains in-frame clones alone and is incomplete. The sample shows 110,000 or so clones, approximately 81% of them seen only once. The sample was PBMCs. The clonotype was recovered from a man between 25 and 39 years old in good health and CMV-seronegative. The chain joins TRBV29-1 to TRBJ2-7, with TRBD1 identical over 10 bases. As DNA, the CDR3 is TGCAGCGTCGCCGGGACAGGGGTGAGCGAGCAGTACTTC. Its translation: CSVAGTGVSEQYF.